This T cell receptor (beta chain) appears in the sequencing data of a study of identical twins. Findings and caveats of the study: It was possible that invariant MAIT and iNKT cells partly confounded the zero-insertion analyses. It was cross-sectional statistical analysis, not following the same donors, that the conclusions relied on. Sequences that were beta out-of-frame showed weaker excess twin sharing.

A remark on this clonotype: Its antigen is as yet unknown.

TCRdb independently ran MiXCR on the 5' RACE reads; one entry per CDR3 protein. The sample consists of roughly 490,000 distinct CDR3 sequences, about 13% of them appearing once. The data were also submitted as part of a second study, on yellow fever vaccine responses in identical twins.

The TCR sequence derives from a woman aged 18-29 years in good health. Sequencing input: CD4+ T cells sorted from blood.

DNA for the CDR3: TGTGCCACCAGCAGTGACCGCACTCCGGTTAGCAATCAGCCCCAGCATTTT. Encoded protein: CATSSDRTPVSNQPQHF. This chain uses TRBV15 with TRBJ1-5, with no clear D. The CDR3 sequence is 17 residues long. V lost 3 bases and J 0 bases, leaving 15 bases between the germline ends. CDR1 is LNHNV and CDR2 is YYDKDF in the germline V gene (reference sequence). Full variable domain (remainder filled in from reference TRBV15 and TRBJ1-5): DAMVIQNPRYQVTQFGKPVTLSCSQTLNHNVMYWYQQKSSQAPKLLFHYYDKDFNNEADTPDNFQSRRPNTSFCFLDIRSPGLGDTAMYLCATSSDRTPVSNQPQHFGDGTRLSIL.